The source of this T cell receptor (beta chain) is a study of shared clonotypes between healthy human individuals. Study information: Per donor, three plates held CD4 naive cells, three held CD4 memory, two held CD8 naive and one held CD8 memory.

Worth noting for this clone: Antigen specificity is unknown.

Study-wide results and limits: Compared with clonotypes that all four donors shared, non-shared clonotypes had lower generation probabilities.

Evenly divided among several immunoSEQ plates was the genomic DNA of each subset. How the authors handled the data: Filtering differed for immunoSEQ, which gave only junction sequences without quality scores. Data came from immunoSEQ multiplex PCR; TCRdb stores just in-frame clones and leaves some out. The V and J calls and the clone size are those of that table, but D and trimming were determined from the DNA. The sample lists 2.3 million or so clones, more than 85% seen once, with 0.3% to 0.4% in the top ten. The TCR originated in a young man in good health. Some clones in this sample may be carry-over from other donors' samples. Sequencing input: naive CD4+ T cells from PBMCs. Subset described: CD45RA+ positively selected.

The CDR3 reads CASSLANTAEKLFF. CDR3 DNA: TGTGCCAGCAGCTTAGCGAATACAGCCGAAAAACTGTTTTTT. The chain has TRBV7-9 and TRBJ1-4, with D unresolved. The CDR3 contains 14 residues. From germline, CDR1 is SEHNR and CDR2 FQNEAQ (reference sequence). V gave up 0 bases and J gave up 8 bases, with 10 bases separating them.